This is a list of T cell receptor beta chains from one sample in a study of cytomegalovirus exposure and HLA in healthy donors. The repertoire was sequenced with immunoSEQ multiplex PCR; TCRdb's copy has only in-frame clones and lacks some. The sample holds about 110,000 clones, around three quarters seen once. The sequencing input was PBMCs. The receptors shown here come from a man aged 45-65 years in good health and CMV-seropositive. The CDR3 runs from the conserved cysteine through the conserved F or W. Fields, in order: V gene, clone size, J gene, CDR3 length, D gene, CDR3 protein, CDR3 DNA. The D gene is left open where the match is weak. A clone size is listed for some rows: how often the clone was seen (once, few, many), or a class if it is expanded.

>TRBV7-9|NA|TRBJ2-1|12|NA
CSTSPTDNEQFF
TGTTCCACCTCACCGACAGACAATGAGCAGTTCTTC
>TRBV19|NA|TRBJ1-5|16|TRBD1
CASSPRTGGANQPQHF
TGTGCCAGTAGTCCACGTACAGGGGGTGCCAATCAGCCCCAGCATTTT
>TRBV2|NA|TRBJ2-5|11|NA
CASSVQETQYF
TGTGCCAGCAGTGTACAAGAGACCCAGTACTTC
>TRBV5-1|NA|TRBJ2-5|14|NA
CASSITGSGETQYF
TGCGCCAGCAGCATAACAGGGTCAGGGGAGACCCAGTACTTC
>TRBV4-2|NA|TRBJ2-1|17|TRBD1
CASSPLPGTGRDNEQFF
TGTGCCAGCAGCCCCCTGCCCGGGACAGGGAGGGACAATGAGCAGTTCTTC
>TRBV7-3|NA|TRBJ2-7|15|NA
CASSPTGTNPAQQYF
TGTGCCAGCAGCCCTACAGGGACCAACCCCGCCCAGCAGTACTTC
>TRBV19|NA|TRBJ1-2|15|NA
CASSMVGQGSYGYTF
TGTGCCAGTAGTATGGTAGGGCAGGGCTCCTATGGCTACACCTTC
>TRBV30|few|TRBJ1-1|14|NA
CAWKPPGFNTEAFF
TGTGCCTGGAAGCCCCCGGGGTTTAACACTGAAGCTTTCTTT
>TRBV10-3|NA|TRBJ2-3|17|TRBD2
CAISGSLAGEGTDTQYF
TGTGCCATCAGTGGGTCCTTAGCGGGAGAAGGAACAGATACGCAGTATTTT
>TRBV2|NA|TRBJ1-2|15|TRBD1
CASSSPQTRQGRYTF
TGTGCCAGCAGCTCACCCCAAACTCGACAGGGCCGCTACACCTTC
>TRBV11-2|few|TRBJ1-3|15|NA
CASTPPGSSGNTIYF
TGTGCCAGCACCCCTCCCGGGAGCTCTGGAAACACCATATATTTT
>TRBV28|NA|TRBJ2-7|22|TRBD2
CASSPGGLAGGPGYQFSYEQYF
TGTGCCAGCAGTCCAGGTGGACTAGCGGGAGGGCCTGGTTACCAGTTCTCCTACGAGCAGTACTTC
>TRBV19|many|TRBJ2-7|15|TRBD1
CASSIKAGGFSEQYF
TGTGCCAGTAGTATCAAGGCAGGGGGTTTTAGCGAGCAGTACTTC
>TRBV29-1|once|TRBJ1-2|12|NA
CSVGEQNYGYTF
TGCAGCGTTGGTGAACAGAACTATGGCTACACCTTC
>TRBV30|NA|TRBJ2-7|14|NA
CAWKEGGGLREQYF
TGTGCCTGGAAAGAAGGGGGGGGATTGAGGGAGCAGTACTTC
>TRBV9|NA|TRBJ2-4|21|TRBD2
CASSPRGLAGGGNLAKNIQYF
TGTGCCAGCAGCCCGAGAGGACTAGCGGGAGGGGGAAACCTAGCCAAAAACATTCAGTACTTC
>TRBV7-8|NA|TRBJ1-1|13|TRBD1
CASSSTGGGEAFF
TGTGCCAGCAGCTCGACAGGGGGGGGAGAAGCTTTCTTT
>TRBV5-1|NA|TRBJ2-7|16|TRBD1
CASSRGTQGASYEQYF
TGCGCCAGCAGCCGTGGGACTCAGGGGGCGTCCTACGAGCAGTACTTC
>TRBV5-1|many|TRBJ2-2|15|TRBD2
CASSFSGSFTGELFF
TGCGCCAGCAGCTTCAGCGGGAGCTTTACCGGGGAGCTGTTTTTT
>TRBV19|NA|TRBJ1-3|12|NA
CASSIMEDTIYF
TGTGCCAGTAGTATTATGGAGGACACCATATATTTT
>TRBV27|NA|TRBJ2-7|14|TRBD1
CASSFGQGAGEQYF
TGTGCCAGCAGTTTTGGACAGGGGGCAGGCGAGCAGTACTTC
>TRBV6-5|NA|TRBJ1-3|14|TRBD1
CASSYGQGGNTIYF
TGTGCCAGCAGTTACGGACAGGGGGGAAACACCATATATTTT
>TRBV5-6|NA|TRBJ2-7|14|TRBD2
CASSLTGGQYEQYF
TGTGCCAGCAGCTTGACGGGGGGTCAGTACGAGCAGTACTTC
>TRBV2|NA|TRBJ2-2|14|NA
CASSPRVTTGELFF
TGTGCCAGCAGCCCCAGGGTTACCACCGGGGAGCTGTTTTTT
>TRBV4-1|NA|TRBJ1-2|16|NA
CASSQVAQGPNYGYTF
TGCGCCAGCAGCCAAGTGGCCCAGGGCCCCAACTATGGCTACACCTTC
>TRBV9|NA|TRBJ1-2|16|TRBD1
CASSANRDRGNYGYTF
TGTGCCAGCAGCGCGAACCGGGACAGGGGAAACTATGGCTACACCTTC
>TRBV6-5|few|TRBJ2-7|14|TRBD1
CASNQGALKDEQYF
TGTGCCAGCAATCAGGGGGCCTTAAAGGACGAGCAGTACTTC
>TRBV4-2|NA|TRBJ2-4|20|TRBD2
CASSQEDLKRLAGAKNIQYF
TGTGCCAGCAGCCAAGAAGATCTTAAGCGACTAGCAGGGGCCAAAAACATTCAGTACTTC
>TRBV5-1|NA|TRBJ2-5|14|TRBD2
CASSPRGLAETQYF
TGCGCCAGCAGCCCGAGGGGACTAGCTGAGACCCAGTACTTC
>TRBV19|NA|TRBJ2-7|14|TRBD2
CASSISGGPHEQYF
TGTGCCAGTAGTATATCGGGAGGGCCCCACGAGCAGTACTTC
>TRBV14|once|TRBJ1-1|14|TRBD1
CASSPGQGSTEAFF
TGTGCCAGCAGCCCCGGACAGGGGAGCACTGAAGCTTTCTTT
>TRBV5-1|NA|TRBJ2-7|15|NA
CASSLDRDDGSEQYF
TGCGCCAGCAGCTTGGATCGCGACGATGGGAGCGAGCAGTACTTC
>TRBV9|NA|TRBJ2-7|14|NA
CASSVGQFAYEQYF
TGTGCCAGCAGCGTAGGACAGTTCGCCTACGAGCAGTACTTC
>TRBV11-2|many|TRBJ1-4|14|TRBD1
CASSSGQGEEKLFF
TGTGCCAGCAGCTCCGGACAGGGGGAAGAAAAACTGTTTTTT
>TRBV4-1|NA|TRBJ2-5|20|TRBD2
CASSRPGLAGGPALKETQYF
TGCGCCAGCAGCCGACCGGGACTAGCGGGAGGACCAGCCCTTAAGGAGACCCAGTACTTC
>TRBV9|NA|TRBJ2-3|16|NA
CASSVGVNPSTDTQYF
TGTGCCAGCAGCGTAGGAGTGAACCCGTCCACAGATACGCAGTATTTT
>TRBV10-2|NA|TRBJ2-2|18|TRBD1
CASSGQGPAFHLTGELFF
TGCGCCAGCAGTGGACAGGGACCAGCCTTCCATTTGACGGGGGAGCTGTTTTTT
>TRBV10-3|NA|TRBJ1-4|14|TRBD1
CAISPQGAKEKLFF
TGTGCCATCAGTCCACAGGGGGCAAAGGAAAAACTGTTTTTT
>TRBV28|NA|TRBJ2-7|17|TRBD1
CASSLFSRGPLSYEQYF
TGTGCCAGCAGTTTATTCTCCAGGGGGCCGCTCTCCTACGAGCAGTACTTC
>TRBV10-3|NA|TRBJ2-1|16|TRBD2
CAIRHARGLAPNEQFF
TGTGCCATCAGGCACGCCCGGGGACTAGCCCCTAATGAGCAGTTCTTC
>TRBV2|NA|TRBJ1-1|15|TRBD1
CASSTRGRGLSEAFF
TGTGCCAGCAGTACCCGGGGCAGGGGGCTCAGTGAAGCTTTCTTT
>TRBV5-6|NA|TRBJ2-7|14|TRBD1
CASSYGQGAYEQYF
TGTGCCAGCAGCTATGGACAGGGGGCCTACGAGCAGTACTTC
>TRBV6-1|NA|TRBJ2-2|15|TRBD1
CASSGGQAYTGELFF
TGTGCCAGCAGTGGGGGACAGGCTTACACCGGGGAGCTGTTTTTT
>TRBV5-1|NA|TRBJ2-2|14|NA
CASSETTNTGELFF
TGCGCCAGCAGCGAGACTACTAACACCGGGGAGCTGTTTTTT
>TRBV5-6|many|TRBJ2-6|15|NA
CASSLGLSGANVLTF
TGTGCCAGCAGCTTGGGTCTCTCTGGGGCCAACGTCCTGACTTTC
>TRBV21-1|NA|TRBJ2-7|13|NA
CATIRGVSYEQYF
TGTGCCACCATCAGGGGGGTTTCCTACGAGCAGTACTTC
>TRBV19|few|TRBJ2-5|15|TRBD2
CASSIQASGGKTQYF
TGTGCCAGTAGTATTCAGGCTAGCGGGGGGAAGACCCAGTACTTC
>TRBV6-5|few|TRBJ2-7|16|NA
CASSYSPIGGSYEQYF
TGTGCCAGCAGTTACTCCCCAATCGGAGGGTCCTACGAGCAGTACTTC
>TRBV15|NA|TRBJ1-2|16|TRBD1
CATSRGGQGDFYGYTF
TGTGCCACCAGCAGGGGGGGACAGGGGGATTTCTATGGCTACACCTTC
>TRBV14|NA|TRBJ2-2|16|TRBD1
CASSPMDRGNTGELFF
TGTGCCAGCAGCCCTATGGACAGGGGGAACACCGGGGAGCTGTTTTTT
>TRBV7-2|NA|TRBJ2-7|15|TRBD2
CASSFASGGLYEQYF
TGTGCCAGCAGCTTTGCTAGCGGGGGGTTGTACGAGCAGTACTTC
>TRBV27|NA|TRBJ1-1|15|TRBD1
CASRTGGNFNTEAFF
TGTGCCAGCAGGACAGGGGGCAATTTTAACACTGAAGCTTTCTTT
>TRBV7-9|NA|TRBJ2-7|15|TRBD1
CASSYFRQGGYEQYF
TGTGCCAGCAGCTATTTCAGACAGGGTGGGTACGAGCAGTACTTC
>TRBV12-5|NA|TRBJ2-7|14|NA
CASARSGSSYEQYF
TGTGCTAGTGCCAGAAGCGGAAGCTCCTACGAGCAGTACTTC
>TRBV19|NA|TRBJ2-2|11|NA
CASQSSGELFF
TGTGCCAGCCAGTCGTCCGGGGAGCTGTTTTTT